This TCR beta chain emerged from a study of human T cells and chemical hapten exposure. Study in general: Patients, mostly women, had alopecia areata, alopecia totalis or alopecia universalis.

Each cDNA molecule in the library carried unique molecular identifiers. TCRdb re-called the RACE reads with MiXCR, one entry per CDR3 protein. Of more than 80,000 distinct CDR3 sequences listed, roughly a tenth were seen once; the top ten hold over 3.5%. Germline V gene lookup returns CDR1 KGHDR and CDR2 SFDVKD. The CDR3 has 13 residues. Trimming removed 3 bases from V and 6 bases from J, with 8 bases in between. This sample's time point: patch test 3, about 24 weeks after DPC sensitization. The treatment was: therapeutic diphenylcyclopropenone sensitization with weekly scalp DPC. Ahead of each patch test application, blood was drawn. The table lists this clonotype with many counts.

The receptor was isolated from a woman between 50 and 59 years old with alopecia areata. Some clones in this sample may be carry-over from other donors' samples. This chain connects TRBV24-1 to TRBJ1-5; D is unresolved. The input for sequencing was whole blood, taken in connection with sensitization to the hapten diphenylcyclopropenone (DPC). CDR3 region: CATSDVGIQPQHF. Written as DNA, the CDR3 is TGTGCCACCAGTGATGTAGGGATTCAGCCCCAGCATTTT.